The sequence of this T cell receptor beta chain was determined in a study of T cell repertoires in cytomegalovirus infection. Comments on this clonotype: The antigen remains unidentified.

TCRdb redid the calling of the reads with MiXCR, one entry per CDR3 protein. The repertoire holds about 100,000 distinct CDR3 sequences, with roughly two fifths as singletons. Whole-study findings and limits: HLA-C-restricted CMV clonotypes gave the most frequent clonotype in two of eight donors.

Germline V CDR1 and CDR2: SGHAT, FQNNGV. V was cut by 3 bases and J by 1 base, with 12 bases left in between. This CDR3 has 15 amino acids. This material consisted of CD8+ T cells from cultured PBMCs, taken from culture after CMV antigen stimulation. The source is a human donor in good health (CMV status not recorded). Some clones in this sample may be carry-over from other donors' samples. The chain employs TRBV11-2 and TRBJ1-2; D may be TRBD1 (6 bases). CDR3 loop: CASSLGRDNNYGYTF. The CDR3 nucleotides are TGTGCCAGCAGCTTGGGCCGGGACAATAACTATGGCTACACCTTC.